The present entry profiles one TCR beta chain with its context. This CDR3 is built from 15 residues. The junction had 9 bases not matched to a gene; V was cut back by 6 bases and J by 9 bases. Germline CDR1 and CDR2: SGHNT and YYREEE (reference sequence). Seattle patients were enrolled while actively infected and followed longitudinally. Original data processing: Reference gene primer amplification yielded estimated nucleated cell counts. Generated by immunoSEQ multiplex PCR, the TCRdb table keeps only in-frame clones and is missing some. V, J and clone size are those of that table, while D and trimming were read from the DNA. The data hold about 38,000 clones, with about 74% observed a single time. This sample stems from a study of blood T cell repertoires in COVID-19. Study as a whole: Both acute and convalescent COVID-19 samples were obtained from the United States, Italy and Spain. In each case, the material was cDNA or gDNA derived from T cells, B-cell-depleted T cells, or PBMCs.

The sequence came from an older man with COVID-19, enrolled during active disease. This chain uses TRBV5-4 with TRBJ2-1, with 13 bases matching TRBD2. Sequences were obtained from peripheral blood. The CDR3 bases are TGTGCCAGCACTCCCGGGACTAGCGGGATTGGTGAGCAGTTCTTC. Its translation is CASTPGTSGIGEQFF.